These T cell receptor beta chains were read from a single sample in a study of shared clonotypes between healthy human individuals. Repertoires were generated with immunoSEQ multiplex PCR, while TCRdb's copy carries only in-frame clones and drops some. The table lists a few million clones, approximately 90% of them singletons. The sequencing sample was made of naive CD4+ T cells sorted from blood. All receptors derive from a man between 18 and 35 years old in good health. CDR3s include the opening cysteine and the closing phenylalanine or tryptophan. D genes are given only for firm matches. Rows may omit the clone size; those that give it use once, few, many or a size class.

J gene	clone size	D gene	V gene	CDR3 protein	CDR3 DNA
TRBJ1-5	-	TRBD1	TRBV7-2	CASSLTGSDQPQHF	TGTGCCAGCAGCTTGACAGGGTCGGATCAGCCCCAGCATTTT
TRBJ2-7	-	-	TRBV10-1	CASSESVGRRHEQYF	TGCGCCAGCAGTGAGTCGGTAGGCAGGCGGCACGAGCAGTACTTC
TRBJ2-4	-	-	TRBV6-1	CASSGPGVNIQYF	TGTGCCAGCAGTGGCCCGGGGGTGAACATTCAGTACTTC
TRBJ1-5	-	-	TRBV6-1	CASSEVGRYSNQPQHF	TGTGCCAGCAGTGAAGTAGGGCGATATAGCAATCAGCCCCAGCATTTT
TRBJ2-7	-	TRBD2	TRBV7-2	CASSLALILAGAPEQYF	TGTGCCAGCAGCTTAGCGCTAATACTAGCGGGAGCGCCCGAGCAGTACTTC
TRBJ1-6	-	TRBD1	TRBV6-1	CASRQGSNSPLHF	TGTGCCAGCCGACAGGGATCAAATTCACCCCTCCACTTT
TRBJ2-7	-	-	TRBV7-6	CASSLAPDDEQYF	TGTGCCAGCAGCTTAGCCCCTGACGACGAGCAGTACTTC
TRBJ2-5	few	-	TRBV18	CASSPPVQETQYF	TGTGCCAGCTCACCACCGGTACAAGAGACCCAGTACTTC
TRBJ2-7	-	-	TRBV5-1	CASTGTDPSYEQYF	TGCGCCAGCACAGGGACCGACCCCTCCTACGAGCAGTACTTC
TRBJ2-2	-	TRBD1	TRBV28	CASSLGPGQGLFF	TGTGCCAGCAGTTTAGGTCCGGGACAGGGGCTGTTTTTT
TRBJ2-3	once	-	TRBV28	CASSFPLVATSTDTQYF	TGTGCCAGCAGTTTCCCCCTGGTAGCGACTAGCACAGATACGCAGTATTTT
TRBJ2-1	-	TRBD2	TRBV5-1	CASSTLAGGVHNEQFF	TGCGCCAGCAGCACGCTAGCGGGAGGCGTCCACAATGAGCAGTTCTTC
TRBJ2-7	-	-	TRBV10-3	CAISESAKGSYEQYF	TGTGCCATCAGTGAGTCCGCAAAAGGCTCCTACGAGCAGTACTTC
TRBJ2-1	once	TRBD1	TRBV25-1	CASSERQGASNEQFF	TGTGCCAGCAGTGAAAGGCAGGGGGCGAGCAATGAGCAGTTCTTC
TRBJ2-3	-	TRBD2	TRBV5-4	CASSFEGGIPDTQYF	TGTGCCAGCAGCTTTGAGGGAGGGATACCAGATACGCAGTATTTT
TRBJ1-1	few	TRBD1	TRBV5-6	CASRWTGGTEAFF	TGTGCCAGCAGGTGGACAGGGGGAACTGAAGCTTTCTTT
TRBJ2-7	-	TRBD1	TRBV18	CASSPAGGGSYEQYF	TGTGCCAGCTCACCGGCAGGGGGTGGCTCCTACGAGCAGTACTTC
TRBJ2-7	-	TRBD2	TRBV14	CASSYTAGINEQYF	TGTGCCAGCAGCTACACAGCGGGGATAAACGAGCAGTACTTC
TRBJ2-3	-	TRBD1	TRBV14	CASSPFTGVADTQYF	TGTGCCAGCAGCCCCTTCACAGGGGTCGCAGATACGCAGTATTTT
TRBJ1-6	-	-	TRBV27	CASSYGQTNSPLHF	TGTGCCAGCAGTTACGGACAGACCAATTCACCCCTCCACTTT
TRBJ2-5	-	TRBD1	TRBV27	CASSRTGFFETQYF	TGTGCCAGCAGTAGGACAGGGTTTTTCGAGACCCAGTACTTC
TRBJ1-2	once	-	TRBV11-2	CASSVGLYGYTF	TGTGCCAGCAGTGTGGGTCTGTATGGCTACACCTTC
TRBJ1-5	-	-	TRBV6-1	CASSEQELNQPQHF	TGTGCCAGCAGTGAGCAGGAGCTGAATCAGCCCCAGCATTTT
TRBJ1-1	-	TRBD1	TRBV6-5	CASRTQGETEAFF	TGTGCCAGCAGAACACAGGGGGAAACTGAAGCTTTCTTT
TRBJ2-3	-	-	TRBV10-3	CAIRQGTDTQYF	TGTGCCATTCGACAGGGCACAGATACGCAGTATTTT
TRBJ1-6	-	TRBD1	TRBV11-2	CASSLAEQGAGYNSPLHF	TGTGCCAGCAGCTTAGCGGAACAGGGGGCTGGATATAATTCACCCCTCCACTTT
TRBJ1-2	-	-	TRBV19	CASSIDRLYGYTF	TGTGCCAGTAGTATCGACAGACTTTATGGCTACACCTTC
TRBJ2-3	once	-	TRBV25-1	CASNQGGGHSTDTQYF	TGTGCCAGCAACCAAGGGGGGGGCCATAGCACAGATACGCAGTATTTT
TRBJ2-7	once	TRBD1	TRBV6-1	CACSPGTGPYEQYF	TGTGCCTGCTCCCCCGGGACAGGTCCCTACGAGCAGTACTTC
TRBJ2-7	once	-	TRBV18	CASSPGRGTYEQYF	TGTGCCAGCTCACCGGGCCGAGGAACCTACGAGCAGTACTTC
TRBJ2-7	-	TRBD1	TRBV7-2	CASSPWDRGAYEQYF	TGTGCCAGCAGCCCGTGGGACAGGGGCGCCTACGAGCAGTACTTC
TRBJ2-7	-	-	TRBV10-1	CASSESLSYEQYF	TGCGCCAGCAGTGAGTCACTATCCTACGAGCAGTACTTC
TRBJ2-6	-	TRBD1	TRBV10-1	CATPWDRTSGANVLTF	TGCGCCACACCTTGGGACAGGACCTCTGGGGCCAACGTCCTGACTTTC
TRBJ2-1	-	-	TRBV21-1	CASSKTSLLAEYNEQFF	TGTGCCAGCAGCAAAACTTCCCTCCTAGCGGAGTACAATGAGCAGTTCTTC
TRBJ2-3	-	-	TRBV21-1	CASSKVLLTDTQYF	TGTGCCAGCAGCAAAGTTCTGCTCACAGATACGCAGTATTTT
TRBJ1-3	-	-	TRBV6-5	CASSPAAGGNTIYF	TGTGCCAGCAGTCCCGCAGCCGGGGGAAACACCATATATTTT
TRBJ2-3	-	TRBD1	TRBV11-1	CASRRQGGTPDTQYF	TGTGCCAGCAGACGACAGGGGGGAACACCAGATACGCAGTATTTT
TRBJ2-3	-	TRBD2	TRBV4-2	CASSQDPWTSGVLDTQYF	TGTGCCAGCAGCCAAGATCCGTGGACTAGCGGAGTCCTAGATACGCAGTATTTT
TRBJ2-2	-	TRBD1	TRBV7-9	CASSLLGQGAAGELFF	TGTGCCAGCAGCCTCCTAGGACAGGGGGCAGCCGGGGAGCTGTTTTTT
TRBJ2-3	-	TRBD1	TRBV5-1	CASSGQGALTDTQYF	TGCGCCAGCAGCGGACAGGGGGCGCTAACAGATACGCAGTATTTT
TRBJ1-1	-	TRBD1	TRBV6-5	CASTFGQGQTEAFF	TGTGCCAGCACATTCGGACAGGGACAAACTGAAGCTTTCTTT
TRBJ2-5	-	-	TRBV6-1	CASSDGNPWETQYF	TGTGCCAGCAGTGATGGCAATCCGTGGGAGACCCAGTACTTC
TRBJ2-7	-	TRBD1	TRBV28	CASTRQGPPYEQYF	TGTGCCAGCACCAGACAGGGGCCCCCCTACGAGCAGTACTTC
TRBJ2-2	-	-	TRBV6-4	CASRESFSGELFF	TGTGCCAGCAGGGAAAGTTTCTCCGGGGAGCTGTTTTTT
TRBJ2-5	-	-	TRBV5-6	CASSLGPQETQYF	TGTGCCAGCAGCTTGGGACCTCAAGAGACCCAGTACTTC
TRBJ2-1	-	TRBD2	TRBV18	CASSRALGSGINEQFF	TGTGCCAGCTCGAGGGCGTTGGGTAGCGGGATCAATGAGCAGTTCTTC